This T cell receptor beta chain was sequenced for a study of blood T cell repertoires in COVID-19. Study at large: Researchers got acute and convalescent COVID-19 samples from the United States, Italy and Spain. From T cells, B-cell-depleted T cells, or PBMCs came the material, which was cDNA or gDNA.

Seattle's cohort entered during active infection and was followed longitudinally. CDR1 is MDHEN, CDR2 SYDVKM, per germline. The CDR3 is 15 residues long. The ends lost 6 bases at V and 7 bases at J; junction bases unmatched: 10. The authors' processing: Using reference gene primer amplification, nucleated cell counts were estimated. Produced via immunoSEQ multiplex PCR; TCRdb's table is partial and in-frame only. D and trimming come from the DNA, and the V and J calls and clone size come from that table. The sample lists around 60,000 clones; 65% to 90% were seen once. The chain links TRBV28 to TRBJ1-5; TRBD1 agrees at 9 bases. The receptor's source is a man in his forties or fifties with COVID-19, enrolled during active disease. The sequenced material came from peripheral blood. The CDR3 nucleotides read TGTGCCAGCAGAATGGCGGGACAGGGTAACCAGCCCCAGCATTTT. Amino acid sequence: CASRMAGQGNQPQHF.